The 10 T cell receptor beta chains presented below share a single source sample, sequenced in a study of monozygotic twins with cystic fibrosis. Method: immunoSEQ multiplex PCR; TCRdb's copy keeps in-frame clones and lacks some. The sample shows under 30,000 clones, over 75% of them seen only once. Sequencing was carried out using blood. These receptors were obtained from a girl aged 2-15 years with cystic fibrosis.

The gene calls are TRBV7-3 and TRBJ2-5, with D hard to call. CDR1 SGHTA and CDR2 FQGTGA come from the germline V gene. This CDR3 spans 15 amino acids. Trimming took off 5 bases at V and 2 bases at J, with 15 bases between the two ends. CDR3: CASSPTPWGQETQYF. The CDR3, as DNA: TGTGCCAGCAGCCCGACACCATGGGGTCAAGAGACCCAGTACTTC.

V usage is TRBV9 and J usage is TRBJ2-6, with D perhaps assigned TRBD1 or TRBD2 (5 bases each). This CDR3 is built from 15 residues. From germline, CDR1 is SGDLS and CDR2 YYNGEE. With 0 bases removed from V and 2 bases from J, the gap between germline ends came to 6 bases. CDR3: CASSVGGAGANVLTF. The DNA for the CDR3 is TGTGCCAGCAGCGTAGGAGGGGCTGGGGCCAACGTCCTGACTTTC.

The rearrangement uses TRBV4-3 and TRBJ2-3; D gene uncertain. This CDR3 has 13 amino acids. V lost 0 bases, J lost 4 bases, and 5 bases lay in between. From germline, CDR1 is LGHNA and CDR2 YSLEER. The DNA for the CDR3 is TGCGCCAGCAGCCAAGATGGGTCAGATACGCAGTATTTT. Translated: CASSQDGSDTQYF.

The rearrangement links TRBV5-1 to TRBJ2-3; D not certain. Germline V gives CDR1 SGHRS, CDR2 YFSETQ. The length of the CDR3 is 11 residues. V was cut by 0 bases and J by 4 bases, with 0 bases left in between. As DNA, the CDR3 is TGCGCCAGCAGCTTGGCAGATACGCAGTATTTT. Translating gives CASSLADTQYF.

V gene TRBV4-1 combines with J gene TRBJ1-1; 7 bases align to TRBD1. The CDR3 totals 16 residues. In germline, CDR1 is MGHRA, CDR2 YSYEKL. After removal of 0 bases from V and 2 bases from J, the junction contained 6 bases not matched to a gene. In DNA form, the CDR3 reads TGCGCCAGCAGCCAAGAGGCAGACAGGGCAAACACTGAAGCTTTCTTT. It is translated as CASSQEADRANTEAFF.

For the CDR3, the DNA is TGTGCCAGTAGTATGTCGGGTCCATCCTACGAGCAGTACTTC. As protein: CASSMSGPSYEQYF. V gene TRBV19 combines with J gene TRBJ2-7; D call uncertain. Per germline, CDR1 LNHDA and CDR2 SQIVND (reference sequence). With 3 bases removed from V and 1 base from J, the gap between germline ends came to 10 bases. CDR3 length: 14 residues.

The CDR3 bases are TGTGCCAGCAGCGCCTCTTATAGGGGGCAAGGAACTGAAGCTTTCTTT. Translation: CASSASYRGQGTEAFF. The V call is TRBV9, the J call TRBJ1-1, with 7 bases lining up with TRBD1. The germline gives CDR1 SGDLS, CDR2 YYNGEE. The CDR3 loop spans 16 amino acids. V trimming: 3 bases; J trimming: 5 bases; junction bases outside the gene matches: 13.

V gene TRBV18 combines with J gene TRBJ2-7, with unresolved D. Per germline, CDR1 KGHSH and CDR2 LQKENI. The CDR3 contains 12 residues. The ends were cut back, 4 bases at V and 6 bases at J, with 10 bases in the middle. As DNA, the CDR3 is TGTGCCAGCTCACAGCAAGCGTCCGAGCAGTACTTC. It translates to CASSQQASEQYF.

V gene TRBV5-1 combines with J gene TRBJ1-2; no firm D call. The V end lost 1 base, the J end lost 10 bases, and 14 bases lay between the germline ends. The CDR3 runs 13 residues. Germline loops: CDR1 SGHRS, CDR2 YFSETQ. The CDR3, as DNA: TGCGCCAGCAGCTTGCTCGAGAGGCGCGACTACACCTTC. It yields the protein CASSLLERRDYTF.

The rearrangement joins TRBV18 to TRBJ1-2, with D possibly being TRBD1 (5 bases). Trimming cost V 3 bases and J 3 bases, with 8 bases left between them. Per the germline V gene, CDR1 is KGHSH and CDR2 is LQKENI. CDR3 length equals 13 residues. As DNA, the CDR3 is TGTGCCAGCTCACCGGCGACAGACTATGGCTACACCTTC. Translation gives CASSPATDYGYTF.